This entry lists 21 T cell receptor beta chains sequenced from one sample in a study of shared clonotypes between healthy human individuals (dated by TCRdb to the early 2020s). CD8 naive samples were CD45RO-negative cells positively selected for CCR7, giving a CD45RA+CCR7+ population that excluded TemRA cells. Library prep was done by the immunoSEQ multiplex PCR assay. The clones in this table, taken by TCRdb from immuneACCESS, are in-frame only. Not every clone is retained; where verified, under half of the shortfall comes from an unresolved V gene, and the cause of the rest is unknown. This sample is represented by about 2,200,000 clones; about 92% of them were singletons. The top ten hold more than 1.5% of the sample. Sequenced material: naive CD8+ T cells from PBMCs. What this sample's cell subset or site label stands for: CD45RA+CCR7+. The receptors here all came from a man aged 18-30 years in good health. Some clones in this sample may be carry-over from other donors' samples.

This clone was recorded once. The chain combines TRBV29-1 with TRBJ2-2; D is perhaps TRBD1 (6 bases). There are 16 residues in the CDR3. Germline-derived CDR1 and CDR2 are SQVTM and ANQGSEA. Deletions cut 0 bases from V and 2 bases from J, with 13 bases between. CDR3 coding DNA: TGCAGCGTTGAAGATCGGGGCAGGGGAAACACCGGGGAGCTGTTTTTT. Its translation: CSVEDRGRGNTGELFF.

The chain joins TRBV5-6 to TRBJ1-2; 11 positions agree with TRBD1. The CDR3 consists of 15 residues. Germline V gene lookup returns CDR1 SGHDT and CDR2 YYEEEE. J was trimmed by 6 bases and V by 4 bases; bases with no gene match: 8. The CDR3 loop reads CASSPGTGGVNGYTF. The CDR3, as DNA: TGTGCCAGCAGCCCAGGGACAGGGGGAGTGAATGGCTACACCTTC.

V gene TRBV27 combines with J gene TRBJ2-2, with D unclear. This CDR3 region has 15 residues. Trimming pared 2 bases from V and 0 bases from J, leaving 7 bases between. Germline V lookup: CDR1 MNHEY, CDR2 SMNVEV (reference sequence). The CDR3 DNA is TGTGCCAGCAGTTTAGGGCCTTCGAACACCGGGGAGCTGTTTTTT. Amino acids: CASSLGPSNTGELFF.

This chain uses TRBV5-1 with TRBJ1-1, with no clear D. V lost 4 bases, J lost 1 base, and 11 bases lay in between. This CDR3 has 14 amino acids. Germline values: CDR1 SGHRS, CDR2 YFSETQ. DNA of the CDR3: TGCGCCAGCAGCCTAGGGCTCGCGAACACTGAAGCTTTCTTT. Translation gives CASSLGLANTEAFF.

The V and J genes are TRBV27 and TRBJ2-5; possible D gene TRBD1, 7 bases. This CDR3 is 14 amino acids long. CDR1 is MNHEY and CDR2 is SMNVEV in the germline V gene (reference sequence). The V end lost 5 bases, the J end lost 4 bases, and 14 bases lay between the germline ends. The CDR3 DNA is TGTGCCAGCAGTCCGCGGGACAGTGCAGAGACCCAGTACTTC. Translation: CASSPRDSAETQYF.

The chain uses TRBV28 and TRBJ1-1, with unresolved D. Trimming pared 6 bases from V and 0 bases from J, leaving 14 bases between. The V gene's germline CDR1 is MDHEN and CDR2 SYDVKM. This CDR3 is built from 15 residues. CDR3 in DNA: TGTGCCAGCAGACTTTCCGTAAGTTTGAACACTGAAGCTTTCTTT. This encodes CASRLSVSLNTEAFF.

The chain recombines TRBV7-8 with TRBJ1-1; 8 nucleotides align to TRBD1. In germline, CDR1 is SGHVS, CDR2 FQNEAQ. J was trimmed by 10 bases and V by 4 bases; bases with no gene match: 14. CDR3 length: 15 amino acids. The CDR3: CASSSDPDRAWAAFF. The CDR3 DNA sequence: TGTGCCAGCAGCTCCGATCCGGACAGGGCTTGGGCAGCTTTCTTT.

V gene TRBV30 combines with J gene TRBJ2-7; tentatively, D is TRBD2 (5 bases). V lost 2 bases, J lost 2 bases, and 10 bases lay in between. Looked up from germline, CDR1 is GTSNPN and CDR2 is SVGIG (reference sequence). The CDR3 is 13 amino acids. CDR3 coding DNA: TGTGCCTGGAGTCCGGGGAGCCCCTACGAGCAGTACTTC. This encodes CAWSPGSPYEQYF.

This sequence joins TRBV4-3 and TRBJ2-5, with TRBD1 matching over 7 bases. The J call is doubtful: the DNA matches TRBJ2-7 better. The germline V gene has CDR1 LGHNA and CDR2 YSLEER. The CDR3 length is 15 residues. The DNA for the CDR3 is TGCGCCAGCAGCCAGTTACAGGGGTCTGCCTACGAGCAGTACTTC. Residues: CASSQLQGSAYEQYF.

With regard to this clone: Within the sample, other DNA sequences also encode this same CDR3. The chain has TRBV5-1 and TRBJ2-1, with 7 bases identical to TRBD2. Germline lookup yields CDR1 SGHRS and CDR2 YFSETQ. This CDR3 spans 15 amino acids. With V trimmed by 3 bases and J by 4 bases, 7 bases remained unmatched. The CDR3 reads CASSSGLAVYNEQFF. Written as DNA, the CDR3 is TGCGCCAGCAGCTCGGGGCTAGCGGTATACAATGAGCAGTTCTTC.

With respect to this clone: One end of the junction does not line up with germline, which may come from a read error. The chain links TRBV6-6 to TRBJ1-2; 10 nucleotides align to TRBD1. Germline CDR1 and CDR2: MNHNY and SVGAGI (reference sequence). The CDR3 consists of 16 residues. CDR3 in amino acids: CASSYLTGGAGYGYTF. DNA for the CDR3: TGTGCCAGCAGTTACCTGACAGGGGGCGCTGGCTATGGCTACACTTTC.

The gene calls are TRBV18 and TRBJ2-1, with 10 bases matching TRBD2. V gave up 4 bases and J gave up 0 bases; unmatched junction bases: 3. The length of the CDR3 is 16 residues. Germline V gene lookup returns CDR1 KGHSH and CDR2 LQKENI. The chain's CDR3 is CASSQTSGISYNEQFF. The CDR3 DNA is TGTGCCAGCTCACAAACTAGCGGGATCTCCTACAATGAGCAGTTCTTC.

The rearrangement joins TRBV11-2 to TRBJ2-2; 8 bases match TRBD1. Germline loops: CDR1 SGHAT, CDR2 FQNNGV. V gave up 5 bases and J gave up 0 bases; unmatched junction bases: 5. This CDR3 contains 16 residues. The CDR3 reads CASSPRQGTNTGELFF. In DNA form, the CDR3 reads TGTGCCAGCAGCCCCCGACAGGGGACGAACACCGGGGAGCTGTTTTTT.

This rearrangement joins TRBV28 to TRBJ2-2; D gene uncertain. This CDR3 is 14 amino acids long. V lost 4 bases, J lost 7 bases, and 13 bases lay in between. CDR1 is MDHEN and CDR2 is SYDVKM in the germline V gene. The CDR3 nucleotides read TGTGCCAGCAGTTCTGTGCCCCTGAACGGGGAGCTGTTTTTT. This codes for CASSSVPLNGELFF.

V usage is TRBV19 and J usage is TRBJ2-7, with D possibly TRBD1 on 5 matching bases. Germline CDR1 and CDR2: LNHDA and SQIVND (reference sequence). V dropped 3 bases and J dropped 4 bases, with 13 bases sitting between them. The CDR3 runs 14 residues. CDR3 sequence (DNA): TGTGCCAGTAGTATTTGGGCAGGGCGATACGAGCAGTACTTC. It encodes CASSIWAGRYEQYF.

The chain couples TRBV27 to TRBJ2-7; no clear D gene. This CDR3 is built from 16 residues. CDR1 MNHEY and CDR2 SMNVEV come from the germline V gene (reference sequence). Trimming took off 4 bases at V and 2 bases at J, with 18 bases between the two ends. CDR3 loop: CASSSILFARTYEQYF. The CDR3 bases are TGTGCCAGCAGTTCAATCCTCTTCGCCCGGACCTACGAGCAGTACTTC.

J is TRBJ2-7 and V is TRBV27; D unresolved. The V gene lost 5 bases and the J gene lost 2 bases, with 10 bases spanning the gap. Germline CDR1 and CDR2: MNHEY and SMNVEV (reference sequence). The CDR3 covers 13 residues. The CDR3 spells CASSAADTYEQYF. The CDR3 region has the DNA TGTGCCAGCAGTGCGGCGGATACCTACGAGCAGTACTTC.

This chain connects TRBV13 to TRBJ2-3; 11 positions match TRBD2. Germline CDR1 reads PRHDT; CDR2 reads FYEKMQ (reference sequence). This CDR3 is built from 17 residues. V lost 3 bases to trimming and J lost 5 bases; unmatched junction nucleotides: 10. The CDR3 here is CASSFVGSGRAEDTQYF. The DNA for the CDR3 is TGTGCCAGCAGCTTTGTCGGTAGCGGGAGGGCCGAAGATACGCAGTATTTT.

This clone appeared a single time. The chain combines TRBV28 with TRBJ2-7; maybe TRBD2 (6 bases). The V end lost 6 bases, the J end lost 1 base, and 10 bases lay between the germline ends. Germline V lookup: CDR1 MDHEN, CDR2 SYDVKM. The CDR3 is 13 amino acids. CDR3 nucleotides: TGTGCCAGCAGCTCGGACTATTCCTACGAGCAGTACTTC. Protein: CASSSDYSYEQYF.

CDR3 loop: CASNTDRVDEQYF. CDR3 bases: TGTGCCAGCAATACGGACAGGGTGGACGAGCAGTACTTC. This chain connects TRBV28 to TRBJ2-7, with 8 positions matching TRBD1. The germline V gene encodes CDR1 MDHEN and CDR2 SYDVKM. CDR3 length equals 13 residues. V gave up 7 bases and J gave up 5 bases; unmatched junction bases: 7.

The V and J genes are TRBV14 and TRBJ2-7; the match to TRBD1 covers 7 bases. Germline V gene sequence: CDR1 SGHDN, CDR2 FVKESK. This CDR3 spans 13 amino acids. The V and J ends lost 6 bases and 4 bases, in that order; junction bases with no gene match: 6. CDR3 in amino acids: CASSPGQLYEQYF. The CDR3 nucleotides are TGTGCCAGCAGTCCGGGACAGCTATACGAGCAGTACTTC.